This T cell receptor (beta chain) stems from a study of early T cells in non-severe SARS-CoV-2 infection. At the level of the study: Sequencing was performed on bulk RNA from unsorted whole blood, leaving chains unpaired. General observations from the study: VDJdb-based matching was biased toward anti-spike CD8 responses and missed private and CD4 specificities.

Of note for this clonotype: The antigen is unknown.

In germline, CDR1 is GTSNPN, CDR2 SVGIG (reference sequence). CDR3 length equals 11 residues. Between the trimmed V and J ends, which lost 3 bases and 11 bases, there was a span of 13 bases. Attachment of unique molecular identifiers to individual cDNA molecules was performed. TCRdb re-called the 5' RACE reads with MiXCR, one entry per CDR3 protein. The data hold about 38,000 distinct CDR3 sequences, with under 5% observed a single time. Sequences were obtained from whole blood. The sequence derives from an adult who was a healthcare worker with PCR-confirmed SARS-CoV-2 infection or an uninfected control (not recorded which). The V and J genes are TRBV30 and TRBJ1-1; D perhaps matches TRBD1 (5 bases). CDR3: CAWSSRVDAFF. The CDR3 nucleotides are TGTGCCTGGAGCAGCAGGGTCGACGCTTTCTTT. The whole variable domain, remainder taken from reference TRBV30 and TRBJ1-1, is SQTIHQWPATLVQPVGSPLSLECTVEGTSNPNLYWYRQAAGRGLQLLFYSVGIGQISSEVPQNLSASRPQDRQFILSSKKLLLSDSGFYLCAWSSRVDAFFGQGTRLTVV.